Sequencing of this T cell receptor beta chain was carried out in a study of monozygotic twins with inflammatory bowel disease. Notes on this clonotype: The antigen is undetermined.

The CDR3 consists of 11 residues. Germline CDR1 is DFQATT and CDR2 is SNEGSKA (reference sequence). Reanalyzing the 5' RACE reads, TCRdb keeps one entry per CDR3 protein, without DNA. Here the sample table reports roughly 300,000 distinct CDR3 sequences. General study points: The data gave no support to a single strong IBD-associated signal or clonotype.

The rearrangement joins TRBV20-1 to TRBJ2-7; the TRBD1 assignment by TCRdb is unverifiable without DNA. Sample: blood. The origin of this receptor is a human donor with ulcerative colitis or Crohn's disease, or a healthy co-twin of an affected twin (not recorded which). The CDR3 sequence: CSAFDRGEQYF.